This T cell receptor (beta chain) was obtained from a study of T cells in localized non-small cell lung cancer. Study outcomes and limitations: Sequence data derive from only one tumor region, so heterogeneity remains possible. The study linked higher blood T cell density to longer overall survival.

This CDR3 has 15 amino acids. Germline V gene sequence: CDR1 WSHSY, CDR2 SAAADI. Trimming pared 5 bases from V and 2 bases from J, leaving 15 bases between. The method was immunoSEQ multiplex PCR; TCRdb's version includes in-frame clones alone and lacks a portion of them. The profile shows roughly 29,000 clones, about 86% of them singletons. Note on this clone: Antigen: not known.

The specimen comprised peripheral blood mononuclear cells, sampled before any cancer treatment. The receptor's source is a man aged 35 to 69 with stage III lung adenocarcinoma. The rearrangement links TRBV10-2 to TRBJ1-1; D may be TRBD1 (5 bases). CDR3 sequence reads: CASSIGAGLNTEAFF. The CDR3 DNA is TGCGCCAGCAGTATCGGGGCAGGACTAAACACTGAAGCTTTCTTT.